The sequence of this TCR beta chain was determined in a study of blood T cell repertoires in COVID-19. Looking at the study overall: Both acute and convalescent COVID-19 samples were obtained from the United States, Italy and Spain. The cDNA or gDNA used as material had been derived from T cells, B-cell-depleted T cells, or PBMCs.

Germline V gene data show CDR1 as LGHDT and CDR2 as YNNKEL (reference sequence). The CDR3 runs 15 residues. V was clipped by 3 bases and J by 8 bases, with 16 bases between them. Per the study methods: Amplified reference gene primers provided the basis for estimating nucleated cell counts. Sequencing used immunoSEQ multiplex PCR; TCRdb keeps in-frame clones, though not all of them. V and J calls and clone size are those listed in that table; D and trimming were worked out from the DNA. The repertoire holds fewer than 150,000 clones, with about 87% as singletons. The sequence was collected from a woman between 50 and 59 years old with acute or convalescent COVID-19. Sequencing was done on a sample of peripheral blood. V usage is TRBV3-1 (or the pseudogene TRBV3-2) and J usage is TRBJ1-4; D gene unclear. The CDR3 loop is CASSHTSNGREKLFF. CDR3 in DNA: TGTGCCAGCAGCCATACGTCCAATGGGAGGGAAAAACTGTTTTTT.